In its sample, the clone carrying this TCR beta chain was seen a few times. Antigen: not known. Sequencing was performed with immunoSEQ multiplex PCR; in TCRdb, only in-frame clones are kept and a portion is missing. The table lists about 12,000 clones, 57% of them singletons. Patients had newly diagnosed, untreated stage II-IVA oral cavity squamous cell carcinoma. Patients had HPV-negative, locally advanced oral cavity squamous cell carcinoma. This sample stems from a study of neoadjuvant anti-PD-1 for oral cavity cancer. Findings and caveats of the study: Treg/Th17 ratio rose with pretreatment blood and fell with post-treatment tumor TCRbeta clonality. TCR analyses covered only a few patients per response group.

Trimming took 0 bases from V and 1 from J, leaving 6 bases between them. The CDR3 loop spans 13 amino acids. Germline V gene lookup returns CDR1 GTSNPN and CDR2 SVGIG (reference sequence). This receptor was taken from a person aged 35-79 years with oral cavity squamous cell carcinoma. The source was tumor tissue, collected before nivolumab (anti-PD-1) treatment. The chain is built from TRBV30 and TRBJ1-1, with no clear D. CDR3: CAWSVRGNTEAFF. CDR3 nucleotides: TGTGCCTGGAGTGTACGTGGGAACACTGAAGCTTTCTTT.